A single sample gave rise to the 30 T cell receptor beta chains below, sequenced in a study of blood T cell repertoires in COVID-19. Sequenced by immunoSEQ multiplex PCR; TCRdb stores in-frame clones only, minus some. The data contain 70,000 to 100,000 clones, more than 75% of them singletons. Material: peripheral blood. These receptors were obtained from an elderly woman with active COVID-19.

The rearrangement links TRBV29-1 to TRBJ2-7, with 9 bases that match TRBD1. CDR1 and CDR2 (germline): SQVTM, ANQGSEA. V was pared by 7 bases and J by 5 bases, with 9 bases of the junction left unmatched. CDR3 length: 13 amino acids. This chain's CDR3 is CSAYEGQGHEQYF. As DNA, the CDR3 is TGCAGCGCGTACGAGGGACAGGGCCACGAGCAGTACTTC.

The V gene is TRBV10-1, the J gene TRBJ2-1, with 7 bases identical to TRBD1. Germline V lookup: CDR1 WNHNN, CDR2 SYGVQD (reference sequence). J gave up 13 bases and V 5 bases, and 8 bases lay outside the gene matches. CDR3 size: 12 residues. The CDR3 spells CASSCPGQVQFF. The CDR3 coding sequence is TGCGCCAGCAGTTGCCCCGGACAGGTACAGTTCTTC.

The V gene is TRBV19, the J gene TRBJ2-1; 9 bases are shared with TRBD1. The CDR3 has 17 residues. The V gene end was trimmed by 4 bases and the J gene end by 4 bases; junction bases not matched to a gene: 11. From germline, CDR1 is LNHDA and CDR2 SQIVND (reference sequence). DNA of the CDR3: TGTGCCAGTAGTAGCGGACCCGGGACAGGGAGATACAATGAGCAGTTCTTC. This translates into CASSSGPGTGRYNEQFF.

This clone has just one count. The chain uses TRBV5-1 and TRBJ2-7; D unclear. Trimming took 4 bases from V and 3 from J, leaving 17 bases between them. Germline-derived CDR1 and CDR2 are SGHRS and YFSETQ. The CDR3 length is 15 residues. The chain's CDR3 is CASSPAPGARYEQYF. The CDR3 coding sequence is TGCGCCAGCAGCCCGGCCCCCGGAGCGCGCTACGAGCAGTACTTC.

The CDR3 reads CASRQTGHPLQETQYF. The CDR3 DNA sequence: TGCGCCAGCAGGCAGACGGGACACCCTCTTCAAGAGACCCAGTACTTC. The chain has TRBV5-1 and TRBJ2-5; TRBD1 is a possible D gene (6 bases). V shed 5 bases and J shed 2 bases, with 19 bases lying between them. CDR3 length equals 16 residues. Germline-derived CDR1 and CDR2 are SGHRS and YFSETQ.

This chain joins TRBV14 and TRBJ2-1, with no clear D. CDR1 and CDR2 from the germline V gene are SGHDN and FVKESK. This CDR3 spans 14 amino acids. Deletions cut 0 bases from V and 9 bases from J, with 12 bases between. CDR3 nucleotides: TGTGCCAGCAGCCAAGATACGGCTAGTACTGAGCAGTTCTTC. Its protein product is CASSQDTASTEQFF.

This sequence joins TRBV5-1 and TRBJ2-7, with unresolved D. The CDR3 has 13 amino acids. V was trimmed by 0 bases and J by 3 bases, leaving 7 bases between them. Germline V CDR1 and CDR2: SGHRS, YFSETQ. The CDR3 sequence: CASSLDHGYEQYF. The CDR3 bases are TGCGCCAGCAGCTTGGACCACGGCTACGAGCAGTACTTC.

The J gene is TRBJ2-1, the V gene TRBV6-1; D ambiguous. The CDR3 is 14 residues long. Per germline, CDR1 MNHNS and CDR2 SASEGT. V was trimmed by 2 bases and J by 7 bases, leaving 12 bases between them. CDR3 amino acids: CASSESQWANEQFF. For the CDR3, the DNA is TGTGCCAGCAGTGAATCTCAATGGGCGAATGAGCAGTTCTTC.

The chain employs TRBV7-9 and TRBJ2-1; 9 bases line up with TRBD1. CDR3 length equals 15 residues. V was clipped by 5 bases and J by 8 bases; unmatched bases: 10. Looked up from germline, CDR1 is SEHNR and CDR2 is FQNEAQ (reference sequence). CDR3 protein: CASSNGQGYWDEQFF. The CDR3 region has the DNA TGTGCCAGCAGCAACGGACAGGGGTATTGGGATGAGCAGTTCTTC.

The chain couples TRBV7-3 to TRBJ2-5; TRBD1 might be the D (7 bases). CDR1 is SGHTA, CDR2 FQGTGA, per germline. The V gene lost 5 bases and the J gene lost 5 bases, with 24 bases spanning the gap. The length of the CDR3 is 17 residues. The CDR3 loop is CASSPQGQGVAGETQYF. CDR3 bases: TGTGCCAGCAGCCCCCAAGGGCAGGGGGTCGCGGGGGAGACCCAGTACTTC.

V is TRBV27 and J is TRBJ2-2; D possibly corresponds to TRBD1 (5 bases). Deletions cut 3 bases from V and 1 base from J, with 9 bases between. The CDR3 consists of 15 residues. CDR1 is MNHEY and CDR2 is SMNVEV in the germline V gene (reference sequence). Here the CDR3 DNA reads TGTGCCAGCAGTTTCGGCAGGGTGAACACCGGGGAGCTGTTTTTT. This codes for CASSFGRVNTGELFF.

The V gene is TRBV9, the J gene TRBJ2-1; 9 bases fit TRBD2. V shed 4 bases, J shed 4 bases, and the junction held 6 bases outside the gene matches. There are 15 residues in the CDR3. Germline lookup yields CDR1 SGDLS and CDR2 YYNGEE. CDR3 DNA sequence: TGTGCCAGCAGCCCGCGACTAGCGGCGTACAATGAGCAGTTCTTC. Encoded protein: CASSPRLAAYNEQFF. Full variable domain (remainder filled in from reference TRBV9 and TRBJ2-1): DSGVTQTPKHLITATGQRVTLRCSPRSGDLSVYWYQQSLDQGLQFLIQYYNGEERAKGNILERFSAQQFPDLHSELNLSSLELGDSALYFCASSPRLAAYNEQFFGPGTRLTVL.

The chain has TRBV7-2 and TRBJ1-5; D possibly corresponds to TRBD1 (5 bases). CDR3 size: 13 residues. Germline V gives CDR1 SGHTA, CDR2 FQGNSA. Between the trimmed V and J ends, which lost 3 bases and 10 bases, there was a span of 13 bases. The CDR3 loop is CASSFIGVDPQHF. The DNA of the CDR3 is TGTGCCAGCAGCTTTATAGGGGTCGACCCCCAGCATTTT.

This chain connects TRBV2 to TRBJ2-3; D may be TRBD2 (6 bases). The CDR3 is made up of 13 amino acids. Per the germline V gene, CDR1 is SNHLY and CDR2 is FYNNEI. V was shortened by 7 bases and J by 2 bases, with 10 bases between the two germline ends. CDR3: CASKTGVTDTQYF. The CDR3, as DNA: TGTGCCAGCAAAACGGGGGTCACAGATACGCAGTATTTT.

This CDR3 is CASSQDPSGRNTDTQYF. CDR3 DNA sequence: TGTGCCAGCAGCCAAGATCCCAGCGGGAGAAACACAGATACGCAGTATTTT. The chain employs TRBV4-2 and TRBJ2-3, with TRBD2 matching over 8 bases. CDR1 and CDR2 from the germline V gene are LGHNA and YNFKEQ. The CDR3 is made up of 17 amino acids. The junction had 7 bases not matched to a gene; V was cut back by 0 bases and J by 2 bases.

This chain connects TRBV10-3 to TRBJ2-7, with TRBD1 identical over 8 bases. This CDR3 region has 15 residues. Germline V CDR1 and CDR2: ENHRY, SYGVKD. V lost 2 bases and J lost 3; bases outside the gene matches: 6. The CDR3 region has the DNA TGTGCCATCAGTGAGGGGGCGGGACAGGACTACGAGCAGTACTTC. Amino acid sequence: CAISEGAGQDYEQYF.

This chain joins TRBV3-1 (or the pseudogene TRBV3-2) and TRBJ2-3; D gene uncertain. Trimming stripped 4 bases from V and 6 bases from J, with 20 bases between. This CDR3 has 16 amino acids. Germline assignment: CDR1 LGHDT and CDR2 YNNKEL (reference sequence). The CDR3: CASSLQQKTPQDTQYF. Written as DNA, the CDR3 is TGTGCCAGCAGCCTCCAACAGAAAACCCCACAGGATACGCAGTATTTT.

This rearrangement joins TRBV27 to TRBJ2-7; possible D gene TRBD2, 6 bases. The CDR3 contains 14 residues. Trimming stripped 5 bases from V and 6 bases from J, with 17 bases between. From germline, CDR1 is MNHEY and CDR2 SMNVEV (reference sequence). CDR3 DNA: TGTGCCAGCAGTCGGGACTCCCTCTTGGGCGAGCAGTACTTC. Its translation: CASSRDSLLGEQYF.

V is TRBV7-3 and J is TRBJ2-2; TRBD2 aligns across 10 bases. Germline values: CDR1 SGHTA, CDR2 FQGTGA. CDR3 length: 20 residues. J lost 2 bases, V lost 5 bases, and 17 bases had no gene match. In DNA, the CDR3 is TGTGCCAGCAGCCCCTTTGGACGAAGCGGGAGGGCCATTAACACCGGGGAGCTGTTTTTT. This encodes CASSPFGRSGRAINTGELFF.

The DNA for the CDR3 is TGTGCCAGCACCCCTTTTGAGGCGGGGGGCAGGGCGCAGTTCTTC. This sequence encodes CASTPFEAGGRAQFF. The J gene is TRBJ2-1, the V gene TRBV28; 8 bases are shared with TRBD2. The CDR3 runs to 15 residues. J lost 12 bases, V lost 7 bases, and 17 bases had no gene match. Germline-derived CDR1 and CDR2 are MDHEN and SYDVKM.

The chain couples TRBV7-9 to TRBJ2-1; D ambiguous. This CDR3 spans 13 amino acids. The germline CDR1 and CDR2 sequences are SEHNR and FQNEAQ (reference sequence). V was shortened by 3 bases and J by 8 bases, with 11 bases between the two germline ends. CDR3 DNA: TGTGCCAGCAGCTTTAGCAGATGGGATGAGCAGTTCTTC. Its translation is CASSFSRWDEQFF.

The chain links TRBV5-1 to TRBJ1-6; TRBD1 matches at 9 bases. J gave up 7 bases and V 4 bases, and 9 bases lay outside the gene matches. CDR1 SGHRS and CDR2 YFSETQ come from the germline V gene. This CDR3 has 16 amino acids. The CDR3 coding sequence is TGCGCCAGCAGCCCTGGCTATGGACAGGGGAATTCACCCCTCCACTTT. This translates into CASSPGYGQGNSPLHF. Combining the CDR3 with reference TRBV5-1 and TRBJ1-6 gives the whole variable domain KAGVTQTPRYLIKTRGQQVTLSCSPISGHRSVSWYQQTPGQGLQFLFEYFSETQRNKGNFPGRFSGRQFSNSRSEMNVSTLELGDSALYLCASSPGYGQGNSPLHFGNGTRLTVT.

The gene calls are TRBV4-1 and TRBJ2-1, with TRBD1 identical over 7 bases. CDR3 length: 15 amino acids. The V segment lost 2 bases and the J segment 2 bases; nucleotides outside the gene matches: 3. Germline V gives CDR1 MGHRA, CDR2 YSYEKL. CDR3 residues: CASSQRQGPYNEQFF. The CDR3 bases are TGCGCCAGCAGCCAACGACAGGGACCCTACAATGAGCAGTTCTTC.

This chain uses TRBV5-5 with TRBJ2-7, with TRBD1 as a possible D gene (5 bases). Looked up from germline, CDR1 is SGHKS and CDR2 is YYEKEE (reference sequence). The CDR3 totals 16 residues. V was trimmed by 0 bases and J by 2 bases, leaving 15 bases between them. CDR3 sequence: CASSLEAGPKTYEQYF. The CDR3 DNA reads TGTGCCAGCAGCTTGGAAGCAGGGCCCAAAACCTACGAGCAGTACTTC.

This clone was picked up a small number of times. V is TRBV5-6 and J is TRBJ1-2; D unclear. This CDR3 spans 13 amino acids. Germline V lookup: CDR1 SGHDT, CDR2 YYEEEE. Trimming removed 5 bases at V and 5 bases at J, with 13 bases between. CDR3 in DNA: TGTGCCAGCAGTCCGCAGAGGACTTATGGCTACACCTTC. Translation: CASSPQRTYGYTF.

The CDR3 loop reads CSGGRRTDTQYF. In DNA, the CDR3 is TGCAGCGGGGGGCGCCGCACAGATACGCAGTATTTT. The V and J genes are TRBV29-1 and TRBJ2-3, with D maybe TRBD1 (6 bases). CDR1 and CDR2 (germline): SQVTM, ANQGSEA. The CDR3 runs to 12 residues. V shed 7 bases and J shed 1 base, with 9 bases lying between them.

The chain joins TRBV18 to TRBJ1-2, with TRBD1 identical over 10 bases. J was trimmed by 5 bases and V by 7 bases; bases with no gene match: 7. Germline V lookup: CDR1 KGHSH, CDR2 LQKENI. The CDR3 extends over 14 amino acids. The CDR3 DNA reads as TGTGCCAGCTTGCCCGGGGACAGGGGTTATGGCTACACCTTC. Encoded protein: CASLPGDRGYGYTF.

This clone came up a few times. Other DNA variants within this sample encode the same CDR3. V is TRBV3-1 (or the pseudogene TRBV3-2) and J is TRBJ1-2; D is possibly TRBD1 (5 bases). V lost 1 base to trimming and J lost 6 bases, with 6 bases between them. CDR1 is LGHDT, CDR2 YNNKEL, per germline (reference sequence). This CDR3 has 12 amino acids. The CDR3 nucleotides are TGTGCCAGCAGCCAAGTGACAGATGGCTACACCTTC. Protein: CASSQVTDGYTF.

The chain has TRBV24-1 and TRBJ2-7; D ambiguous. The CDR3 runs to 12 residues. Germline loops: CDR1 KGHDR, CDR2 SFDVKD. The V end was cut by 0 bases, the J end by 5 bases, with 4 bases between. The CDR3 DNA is TGTGCCACCAGTGATTTGGAGGACGAGCAGTACTTC. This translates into CATSDLEDEQYF.

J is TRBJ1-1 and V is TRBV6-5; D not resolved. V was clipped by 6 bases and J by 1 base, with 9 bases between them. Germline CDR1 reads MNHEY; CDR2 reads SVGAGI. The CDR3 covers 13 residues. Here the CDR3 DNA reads TGTGCCAGCAGCGAGGTTACGAACACTGAAGCTTTCTTT. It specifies CASSEVTNTEAFF.